This T cell receptor (beta chain) was recovered during a study of identical twins. Findings of the study overall: Memory repertoires lacked the insertion deficit that abundant cord blood beta clonotypes showed. A cross-sectional statistical analysis, not follow-up of the same donors, supported the conclusions.

Germline values: CDR1 DFQATT, CDR2 SNEGSKA (reference sequence). Trimming cost V 3 bases and J 3 bases, with 5 bases left between them. There are 12 residues in the CDR3. This clonotype has only a few counts. Its cognate antigen is unknown. Via MiXCR, TCRdb re-called the 5' RACE reads, giving one row per CDR3 protein. The data show about 720,000 distinct CDR3 sequences, around a sixth seen once. Another study also made use of these data, one on T cells expressing NK-cell markers. This second study notes: Unclear, still, was the HCMV specificity of the expanded NKG2C+ T cell clones.

This chain connects TRBV20-1 to TRBJ2-2; D is unresolved. This sequence originates from a woman aged 18-29 years in good health. What was sequenced was PBMCs. The DNA for the CDR3 is TGCAGTGCTAGCTCGGACACCGGGGAGCTGTTTTTT. Translated, it gives CSASSDTGELFF.